This T cell receptor beta chain appears in the sequencing data of a study of graft-versus-host responses after intestinal transplantation. CDR3 length: 15 residues. Germline loops: CDR1 LGHNA, CDR2 YNFKEQ. J gave up 7 bases and V 2 bases, and 7 bases lay outside the gene matches. Using immunoSEQ multiplex PCR, the repertoire was profiled, and TCRdb retains in-frame clones only, with some absent. This sample yields approximately 110,000 clones, of which 85% to 95% are seen a single time; more than 0.9% belongs to the top ten. Points on this clone: Its cognate antigen is unknown.

The sample here was unstimulated CD8+ T cells sorted from spleen or lymph node cells, taken before transplant. The sequence came from a human donor who was the organ donor for an intestinal transplant. The V and J genes are TRBV4-2 and TRBJ2-2; 7 bases line up with TRBD1. For the CDR3, the DNA is TGTGCCAGCAGCCAAAACAGGGGTTTGTACGGGGAGCTGTTTTTT. Its protein product is CASSQNRGLYGELFF.